What follows are 29 T cell receptor beta chains derived from one specimen sequenced in a study of T cell repertoires in cytomegalovirus infection. TCRdb passed the reads through MiXCR, listing each CDR3 protein once. The table includes around 430,000 distinct CDR3 sequences, roughly 42% detected once. No antigen has been assigned to these receptors. The material was cultured PBMCs, obtained from culture after CMV antigen stimulation. These receptors were obtained from a human donor in good health (CMV status not recorded). Some clones in this sample may be carry-over from other donors' samples.

This clonotype was counted ten times or more. This chain joins TRBV7-2 and TRBJ1-4, with D possibly TRBD1 on 5 matching bases. Germline V lookup: CDR1 SGHTA, CDR2 FQGNSA. Trimming cost V 3 bases and J 8 bases, with 10 bases left between them. This CDR3 comprises 13 residues. The CDR3 here is CASSLLGGEKLFF. In nucleotides, the CDR3 is TGTGCCAGCAGCTTGTTGGGGGGAGAAAAACTGTTTTTT. Supplemented by reference TRBV7-2 and TRBJ1-4, the full variable domain reads GAGVSQSPSNKVTEKGKDVELRCDPISGHTALYWYRQSLGQGLEFLIYFQGNSAPDKSGLPSDRFSAERTGGSVSTLTIQRTQQEDSAVYLCASSLLGGEKLFFGSGTQLSVL.

This clonotype was observed a few times. This chain connects TRBV10-2 to TRBJ2-7; TRBD2 is a possible D gene (6 bases). The CDR3 sequence is 15 residues long. Germline CDR1 and CDR2: WSHSY and SAAADI. V was trimmed by 4 bases and J by 2 bases, leaving 15 bases between them. The CDR3 loop reads CASSVGGSNPYEQYF. CDR3 bases: TGCGCCAGCAGTGTCGGAGGGTCGAACCCCTACGAGCAGTACTTC.

This clonotype was found a few times. V is TRBV6-2 or TRBV6-3 and J is TRBJ1-1; D is undetermined. Germline CDR1 is MNHEY and CDR2 is SVGEGT. CDR3 length equals 13 residues. The ends were cut back, 5 bases at V and 2 bases at J, with 9 bases in the middle. The CDR3 DNA reads TGTGCCAGCAGTCCGTCAGTCAACACTGAAGCTTTCTTT. It is translated as CASSPSVNTEAFF.

This chain connects TRBV28 to TRBJ1-6; D unresolved. The CDR3 length is 14 residues. CDR1 and CDR2 from the germline V gene are MDHEN and SYDVKM. Trimming stripped 1 base from V and 4 bases from J, with 5 bases between. CDR3 loop: CASSLSGYNSPLHF. The CDR3 DNA sequence: TGTGCCAGCAGTTTATCTGGGTATAATTCACCCCTCCACTTT.

This clonotype was observed at least ten times. The chain links TRBV7-2 to TRBJ2-2; TRBD1 or TRBD2 may be the D gene (5 bases each). Germline CDR1 and CDR2: SGHTA and FQGNSA. The CDR3 is 13 amino acids. V was shortened by 3 bases and J by 3 bases, with 5 bases between the two germline ends. This CDR3 reads CASSLGHTGELFF. DNA of the CDR3: TGTGCCAGCAGCTTGGGACACACCGGGGAGCTGTTTTTT.

The rearrangement uses TRBV12-5 and TRBJ1-5; 8 nucleotides match TRBD1. V shed 4 bases, J shed 7 bases, and the junction held 12 bases outside the gene matches. The CDR3 contains 16 residues. CDR1 and CDR2 (germline): LGHNT, FRNRAP. CDR3 sequence (DNA): TGTGCTAGTGGTTCCGGACAGGGCCTCGGGGTACAGCCCCAGCATTTT. Translated: CASGSGQGLGVQPQHF.

J is TRBJ2-5 and V is TRBV5-1; 7 bases agree with TRBD2. Looked up from germline, CDR1 is SGHRS and CDR2 is YFSETQ. The CDR3 length is 17 residues. Trimming at V came to 0 bases and at J to 2 bases, leaving 10 bases not matched to a gene. The CDR3 DNA follows: TGCGCCAGCAGCTTGGGAGACGGGGGGATTACACAAGAGACCCAGTACTTC. It yields the protein CASSLGDGGITQETQYF.

CDR3 coding DNA: TGTGCCAGCAGTTTATTTACAGTCTCCTACAATGAGCAGTTCTTC. Translating gives CASSLFTVSYNEQFF. The J gene is TRBJ2-1, the V gene TRBV28; no definite D call. Trimming took 1 base from V and 0 from J, leaving 7 bases between them. CDR3 size: 15 residues. Germline V gene lookup returns CDR1 MDHEN and CDR2 SYDVKM.

This clonotype came up a few times. The chain is built from TRBV20-1 and TRBJ1-1; D remains ambiguous. The CDR3 length is 12 residues. V lost 0 bases and J 4 bases, leaving 6 bases between the germline ends. Per the germline V gene, CDR1 is DFQATT and CDR2 is SNEGSKA (reference sequence). CDR3 sequence: CSAREYSTEAFF. In DNA, the CDR3 is TGCAGTGCTAGAGAATATTCCACTGAAGCTTTCTTT.

The CDR3 is CASSLVQGRDSPLHF. The CDR3 DNA sequence: TGTGCCAGCAGCTTAGTTCAGGGAAGGGATTCACCCCTCCACTTT. The chain joins TRBV7-2 to TRBJ1-6, with a tentative D call TRBD1 (5 bases). The CDR3 loop spans 15 amino acids. V dropped 1 base and J dropped 8 bases, with 12 bases sitting between them. From germline, CDR1 is SGHTA and CDR2 FQGNSA. Combining the CDR3 with reference TRBV7-2 and TRBJ1-6 gives the whole variable domain GAGVSQSPSNKVTEKGKDVELRCDPISGHTALYWYRQSLGQGLEFLIYFQGNSAPDKSGLPSDRFSAERTGGSVSTLTIQRTQQEDSAVYLCASSLVQGRDSPLHFGNGTRLTVT.

This clonotype was counted between two and nine times. The gene calls are TRBV7-2 and TRBJ1-2; D is unclear. V shed 5 bases and J shed 7 bases, with 23 bases lying between them. Germline values: CDR1 SGHTA, CDR2 FQGNSA. CDR3 length equals 16 residues. The CDR3 spells CASSLHRVGQIGGYTF. DNA of the CDR3: TGTGCCAGCAGCCTCCACCGGGTCGGGCAAATAGGTGGCTACACCTTC.

This clonotype was found a few times. The CDR3 reads CASSPHGGLNQPQHF. The CDR3 DNA sequence: TGTGCCAGCAGTCCCCACGGGGGGCTAAATCAGCCCCAGCATTTT. This rearrangement joins TRBV6-1 to TRBJ1-5; D might be TRBD1 (6 bases). From germline, CDR1 is MNHNS and CDR2 SASEGT. The CDR3 covers 15 residues. V was cut by 5 bases and J by 4 bases, with 15 bases left in between.

The chain links TRBV7-2 to TRBJ2-1; D not certain. Trimming removed 5 bases at V and 4 bases at J, with 27 bases between. Germline lookup yields CDR1 SGHTA and CDR2 FQGNSA. CDR3 length: 19 amino acids. CDR3 sequence (DNA): TGTGCCAGCAGCATGCCGGGCACCCCGTTAGGTTGGGTATACAATGAGCAGTTCTTC. Residues: CASSMPGTPLGWVYNEQFF.

This chain uses TRBV11-2 with TRBJ2-5; the D gene is possibly TRBD1 (5 bases). Germline-derived CDR1 and CDR2 are SGHAT and FQNNGV. The germline V and J ends were trimmed by 0 bases and 5 bases, with 10 bases remaining between them. The CDR3 has 14 residues. The CDR3 coding sequence is TGTGCCAGCAGCTTAGACAGGGAAGCGGAGACCCAGTACTTC. The encoded protein is CASSLDREAETQYF.

This rearrangement joins TRBV6-6 to TRBJ2-2, with TRBD2 matching 7 bases. The CDR3 totals 14 residues. CDR1 and CDR2 from the germline V gene are MNHNY and SVGAGI (reference sequence). With V trimmed by 8 bases and J by 7 bases, 10 bases remained unmatched. CDR3 loop: CASVEGGPGGELFF. For the CDR3, the DNA is TGTGCCAGCGTTGAGGGAGGGCCTGGCGGGGAGCTGTTTTTT.

This clonotype was found once. The gene calls are TRBV20-1 and TRBJ2-7, with 10 nucleotides matching TRBD2. The CDR3 is 18 residues long. The germline V gene encodes CDR1 DFQATT and CDR2 SNEGSKA (reference sequence). With V trimmed by 0 bases and J by 3 bases, 14 bases remained unmatched. The CDR3 reads CSARDVRGVGTSDYEQYF. DNA of the CDR3: TGCAGTGCTAGAGACGTCAGGGGCGTAGGGACTAGCGACTACGAGCAGTACTTC.

The CDR3 here is CASSQDPRDTQYF. The CDR3 region has the DNA TGCGCCAGCAGCCAAGATCCAAGGGATACGCAGTATTTT. The chain combines TRBV4-1 with TRBJ2-3; D unresolved. Trimming shortened V by 0 bases and J by 6 bases, and 7 bases separated the two germline ends. Germline values: CDR1 MGHRA, CDR2 YSYEKL. CDR3 length: 13 residues.

The rearrangement links TRBV7-9 to TRBJ2-5; weak D call: TRBD2 (6 bases). The CDR3 is 15 amino acids. The V gene lost 5 bases and the J gene lost 2 bases, with 15 bases spanning the gap. Germline V CDR1 and CDR2: SEHNR, FQNEAQ (reference sequence). DNA for the CDR3: TGTGCCAGCAGCCTTCTGGGGGGAGAGCAAGAGACCCAGTACTTC. Translation: CASSLLGGEQETQYF. The full variable domain, completed using reference TRBV7-9 and TRBJ2-5, is DTGVSQNPRHKITKRGQNVTFRCDPISEHNRLYWYRQTLGQGPEFLTYFQNEAQLEKSRLLSDRFSAERPKGSFSTLEIQRTEQGDSAMYLCASSLLGGEQETQYFGPGTRLLVL.

The gene calls are TRBV12-3 or TRBV12-4 and TRBJ1-6; possible D gene TRBD1, 5 bases. CDR3 length: 15 amino acids. The V end was cut by 4 bases, the J end by 9 bases, with 16 bases between. The CDR3 region is CASSWGGFAISPLHF. The CDR3 DNA reads TGTGCCAGCAGTTGGGGGGGGTTTGCAATTTCACCCCTCCACTTT.

This clonotype was seen many times. The rearrangement joins TRBV12-3 or TRBV12-4 to TRBJ2-1; D remains ambiguous. V was clipped by 3 bases and J by 2 bases, with 8 bases between them. The CDR3 spans 14 residues. CDR3 region: CASSLGSAYNEQFF. The CDR3 DNA follows: TGTGCCAGCAGTTTGGGTTCAGCCTACAATGAGCAGTTCTTC.

There are many counts of this clonotype. V usage is TRBV7-8 and J usage is TRBJ1-6, with 9 bases aligning to TRBD1. Germline-derived CDR1 and CDR2 are SGHVS and FQNEAQ. CDR3 size: 15 residues. V trimming: 3 bases; J trimming: 8 bases; junction bases outside the gene matches: 5. The CDR3 bases are TGTGCCAGCAGCTTTACAGGGGGCTTCGATTCACCCCTCCACTTT. Its translation is CASSFTGGFDSPLHF.

The V gene is TRBV19, the J gene TRBJ1-6; the D gene is possibly TRBD1 (5 bases). The V gene lost 3 bases and the J gene lost 12 bases, with 9 bases spanning the gap. Germline values: CDR1 LNHDA, CDR2 SQIVND (reference sequence). The CDR3 totals 12 residues. This CDR3 reads CASSMGTGPLHF. In nucleotides, the CDR3 is TGTGCCAGTAGTATGGGGACGGGACCCCTCCACTTT.

The chain has TRBV7-2 and TRBJ1-1, with D perhaps TRBD1 (5 bases). Germline CDR1 and CDR2: SGHTA and FQGNSA. CDR3 length: 13 residues. V lost 2 bases to trimming and J lost 5 bases, with 9 bases between them. The CDR3 spells CASSLSGTTEAFF. DNA for the CDR3: TGTGCCAGCAGCTTATCCGGGACGACTGAAGCTTTCTTT.

The chain couples TRBV7-8 to TRBJ2-3; no firm D call. Trimming cost V 6 bases and J 2 bases, with 12 bases left between them. The germline CDR1 and CDR2 sequences are SGHVS and FQNEAQ. The CDR3 sequence is 14 residues long. The chain's CDR3 is CASRSLRFTDTQYF. DNA of the CDR3: TGTGCCAGCAGAAGCTTGCGGTTCACAGATACGCAGTATTTT.

The chain combines TRBV7-2 with TRBJ1-1; D not resolved. Per germline, CDR1 SGHTA and CDR2 FQGNSA. The CDR3 is 14 residues long. V lost 3 bases, J lost 5 bases, and 13 bases lay in between. The DNA for the CDR3 is TGTGCCAGCAGCTTGTACGGGTCGGGGACTGAAGCTTTCTTT. Its protein is CASSLYGSGTEAFF.

The sample holds a few counts of this clonotype. The chain employs TRBV7-6 and TRBJ2-3, with unresolved D. In germline, CDR1 is SGHVS, CDR2 FNYEAQ. V was clipped by 2 bases and J by 6 bases, with 6 bases between them. This CDR3 comprises 12 residues. This CDR3 reads CASSLISDTQYF. The CDR3 nucleotides are TGTGCCAGCAGCTTAATTTCGGATACGCAGTATTTT.

V usage is TRBV2 and J usage is TRBJ1-5, with unresolved D. This CDR3 is built from 13 residues. V lost 7 bases, J lost 5 bases, and 12 bases lay in between. Germline V CDR1 and CDR2: SNHLY, FYNNEI. The CDR3 DNA follows: TGTGCCAGCAAGCGGGCAGACTATCAGCCCCAGCATTTT. This translates into CASKRADYQPQHF.

The chain is built from TRBV7-8 and TRBJ2-3; the D gene is possibly TRBD2 (6 bases). The V end lost 1 base, the J end lost 4 bases, and 18 bases lay between the germline ends. The CDR3 loop spans 17 amino acids. The V gene's germline CDR1 is SGHVS and CDR2 FQNEAQ. CDR3 residues: CASSLVRTRGRADTQYF. CDR3 DNA sequence: TGTGCCAGCAGCTTAGTAAGGACGCGGGGTCGGGCAGATACGCAGTATTTT.

The chain recombines TRBV7-6 with TRBJ2-7; no firm D call. The V end lost 3 bases, the J end lost 2 bases, and 8 bases lay between the germline ends. This CDR3 has 13 residues. CDR1 and CDR2 (germline): SGHVS, FNYEAQ. In DNA form, the CDR3 reads TGTGCCAGCAGCTTTGGGGAAGCCTACGAGCAGTACTTC. Protein sequence: CASSFGEAYEQYF.